These T cell receptor beta chains were read from a single sample in a study of T-cell reconstitution after alpha-beta-depleted transplantation in children. MiXCR was run by TCRdb on the PCR reads, yielding one entry per CDR3 protein. The table has 600,000 to 700,000 distinct CDR3 sequences, roughly 13% seen once. Sample: PBMCs, taken before TCRalphabeta/CD19-depleted stem cell transplant. The receptor set was obtained from a girl aged 2 to 9 with congenital amegakaryocytic thrombocytopenia, due to receive a stem cell transplant. CDR3s include the opening cysteine and the closing phenylalanine or tryptophan. The D gene is left open where the match is weak. Clone sizes are given selectively: once, few, many, or a class where the clone is expanded.

>TRBV5-5|TRBJ2-1|.|few
CASSDRAPHNEQFF
TGTGCCAGCAGCGACCGTGCCCCGCACAATGAGCAGTTCTTC
>TRBV20-1|TRBJ2-1|TRBD2|few
CSAKTLREASYNEQFF
TGCAGTGCGAAAACCTTACGGGAGGCCTCCTACAATGAGCAGTTCTTC
>TRBV29-1|TRBJ2-7|.|many
CSVGGSTGEQYF
TGCAGCGTTGGAGGGAGTACGGGCGAGCAGTACTTC
>TRBV6-2/TRBV6-3|TRBJ2-7|.|.
CASSYGPREQYF
TGTGCCAGCAGTTACGGTCCGAGGGAGCAGTACTTC
>TRBV5-1|TRBJ2-6|.|few
CASSLGRISGANVLTF
TGCGCCAGCAGCTTGGGGCGAATTTCTGGGGCCAACGTCCTGACTTTC
>TRBV7-9|TRBJ2-1|.|once
CASSNQSGTLRDEQFF
TGTGCCAGCAGCAACCAATCCGGGACCCTTAGGGATGAGCAGTTCTTC
>TRBV5-1|TRBJ2-5|.|.
CASRRTDGETQYF
TGCGCCAGCAGACGGACTGATGGGGAGACCCAGTACTTC
>TRBV1|TRBJ2-1|.|few
CTSMGPGARQDEQFF
TGCACCAGCATGGGTCCGGGTGCGAGACAGGATGAGCAGTTCTTC
>TRBV20-1|TRBJ2-3|TRBD2|few
CSGQSGSRTDTQNF
TGCAGTGGCCAGAGCGGGAGCCGGACAGATACGCAGAATTTT
>TRBV5-1|TRBJ1-1|.|.
CASSLQSRPKNTEAFF
TGCGCCAGCAGCTTACAGTCCCGACCCAAGAACACTGAAGCTTTCTTT
>TRBV30|TRBJ2-1|TRBD2|.
CAWSPGGNEQFF
TGTGCCTGGAGCCCGGGGGGCAATGAGCAGTTCTTC
>TRBV5-1|TRBJ2-1|.|.
CASSGISGTYNEQFF
TGCGCCAGCAGCGGAATTAGCGGAACCTACAATGAGCAGTTCTTC
>TRBV7-3|TRBJ1-1|.|many
CASRRTGTSNTEAFF
TGTGCCAGCAGGCGGACCGGGACATCGAACACTGAAGCTTTCTTT
>TRBV20-1|TRBJ2-1|TRBD2|once
CSTRRETSGRLSDEQFF
TGCAGTACAAGAAGGGAGACTAGCGGGAGGTTGAGCGATGAGCAGTTCTTC
>TRBV3-1|TRBJ2-7|.|.
CASSQTQGRDEQYF
TGTGCCAGCAGCCAAACCCAGGGGCGCGACGAGCAGTACTTC
>TRBV4-1|TRBJ2-7|.|many
CASSPAGGRSYEQYF
TGCGCCAGCAGCCCGGCAGGAGGGCGATCCTACGAGCAGTACTTC
>TRBV25-1|TRBJ2-7|TRBD1|few
CASIPKDRAAYEQYF
TGTGCCAGCATCCCGAAAGACAGGGCCGCTTACGAGCAGTACTTC
>TRBV20-1|TRBJ2-5|.|.
CSAGRTNQETQYF
TGCAGTGCGGGAAGGACTAACCAAGAGACCCAGTACTTC
>TRBV5-1|TRBJ2-3|.|many
CASSYDDLQPDTQYF
TGCGCCAGCAGCTATGACGATCTTCAGCCAGATACGCAGTATTTT
>TRBV20-1|TRBJ2-1|TRBD1|few
CSAKDRGTYNEQFF
TGCAGTGCTAAGGACAGGGGGACCTACAATGAGCAGTTCTTC
>TRBV15|TRBJ2-2|TRBD2|few
CATHSGSGAGELFF
TGTGCCACCCATAGCGGGAGCGGCGCCGGGGAGCTGTTTTTT
>TRBV12-3/TRBV12-4|TRBJ1-2|TRBD1|.
CASRPTGTGYGYGYTF
TGTGCCAGCAGACCCACCGGGACAGGGTACGGCTATGGCTACACCTTC
>TRBV28|TRBJ2-7|.|few
CASSYSGGRTYF
TGTGCCAGCAGTTATTCCGGGGGGCGCACGTACTTC
>TRBV4-1|TRBJ2-5|.|.
CASSPIGLTGAGIETQYF
TGCGCCAGCAGCCCCATTGGGCTCACCGGCGCGGGGATAGAGACCCAGTACTTC
>TRBV28|TRBJ2-5|.|few
CASSFKGHLVFGETQYF
TGTGCCAGCAGTTTCAAAGGACATTTGGTATTCGGAGAGACCCAGTACTTC
>TRBV12-3/TRBV12-4|TRBJ2-2|TRBD1|.
CASSSLLTGGPGELFF
TGTGCCAGCAGTTCGCTGCTTACAGGGGGCCCCGGGGAGCTGTTTTTT
>TRBV29-1|TRBJ1-1|.|.
CSVVRGEGDTEAFF
TGCAGCGTTGTTAGGGGGGAAGGGGACACTGAAGCTTTCTTT
>TRBV5-1|TRBJ2-1|TRBD1|.
CASSLGFQTGVNEQFF
TGCGCCAGCAGCTTGGGCTTTCAGACAGGGGTCAATGAGCAGTTCTTC
>TRBV5-6|TRBJ1-2|.|few
CASSLWGQGRNYGYTF
TGTGCCAGCAGCTTGTGGGGCCAGGGCAGAAACTATGGCTACACCTTC
>TRBV27|TRBJ2-7|.|few
CASSLFGLGSSVYEQYF
TGTGCCAGCAGTTTATTCGGGCTGGGAAGTAGCGTCTACGAGCAGTACTTC
>TRBV29-1|TRBJ2-7|.|many
CSADGERPYEQYF
TGCAGCGCCGATGGAGAGAGGCCCTACGAGCAGTACTTC
>TRBV29-1|TRBJ2-7|.|.
CSVTGRLTYEQYF
TGCAGCGTAACGGGACGTCTGACCTACGAGCAGTACTTC
>TRBV27|TRBJ2-7|.|few
CAFPGRDSYEQYF
TGTGCCTTCCCAGGCAGGGACTCCTACGAGCAGTACTTC